A single sample gave rise to the 12 T cell receptor beta chains below, sequenced in a study of early stage breast cancer tumors (dated by TCRdb to the late 2010s). Library prep was done by the immunoSEQ multiplex PCR assay. TCRdb's version of the immuneACCESS table is confined to in-frame rearrangements and falls short of the full clone set. An unresolved V gene accounts for under half of the shortfall where checked; the remainder is of unknown origin. This sample has about 31,000 clones in its table, and 60% to 80% of those were observed once. The ten top clones hold over 9% of the sample. What was sequenced was breast tumor tissue. The receptors originated from a person aged 30 to 40 with breast cancer.

The CDR3 protein is CAGAGGYQETQYF. The DNA for the CDR3 is TGTGCCGGGGCTGGGGGGTACCAAGAGACCCAGTACTTC. The gene calls are TRBV7-2 and TRBJ2-5, with D possibly matching TRBD2 (6 bases). Germline CDR1 reads SGHTA; CDR2 reads FQGNSA. This CDR3 spans 13 amino acids. V was clipped by 11 bases and J by 0 bases, with 13 bases between them.

The rearrangement joins TRBV29-1 to TRBJ2-3; D may be TRBD2 (6 bases). Germline V gene lookup returns CDR1 SQVTM and CDR2 ANQGSEA. The CDR3 totals 16 residues. V was shortened by 0 bases and J by 0 bases, with 13 bases between the two germline ends. The CDR3 here is CSVEEWEEASTDTQYF. CDR3 DNA: TGCAGCGTTGAAGAATGGGAGGAAGCTAGCACAGATACGCAGTATTTT.

The chain uses TRBV4-2 and TRBJ2-7, with 7 bases fitting TRBD2. This CDR3 is 16 amino acids long. Per the germline V gene, CDR1 is LGHNA and CDR2 is YNFKEQ. The V and J ends lost 0 bases and 3 bases, in that order; junction bases with no gene match: 8. The CDR3 spells CASSQDRRGGNYEQYF. DNA of the CDR3: TGTGCCAGCAGCCAAGATCGGAGGGGAGGGAACTACGAGCAGTACTTC.

The chain has TRBV28 and TRBJ1-4; D may be TRBD1 (5 bases). V was clipped by 5 bases and J by 8 bases, with 18 bases between them. Germline V lookup: CDR1 MDHEN, CDR2 SYDVKM. This CDR3 is built from 15 residues. As DNA, the CDR3 is TGTGCCAGCAGTCCCCCGGGCCAGGGTATAGAAAAACTGTTTTTT. This encodes CASSPPGQGIEKLFF.

The gene calls are TRBV2 and TRBJ2-7, with D perhaps matching TRBD1 (6 bases). The V end lost 7 bases, the J end lost 1 base, and 14 bases lay between the germline ends. The CDR3 is 14 residues long. The germline V gene has CDR1 SNHLY and CDR2 FYNNEI. CDR3 DNA sequence: TGTGCCAGCACTCCCTTGCAGGGGTCCTACGAGCAGTACTTC. Translating gives CASTPLQGSYEQYF.

The V gene is TRBV10-3, the J gene TRBJ2-2; 8 positions agree with TRBD2. Trimming at V came to 11 bases and at J to 2 bases, leaving 7 bases not matched to a gene. This CDR3 contains 14 residues. Looked up from germline, CDR1 is ENHRY and CDR2 is SYGVKD. This chain's CDR3 is CAFLTSGNTGELFF. Here the CDR3 DNA reads TGTGCCTTCCTAACTAGCGGAAACACCGGGGAGCTGTTTTTT.

This clone was seen more than once but under ten times. The CDR3 loop reads CASSGQGHGNTIYF. The CDR3 DNA is TGTGCCAGCAGTGGACAGGGCCATGGAAACACCATATATTTT. This chain connects TRBV6-6 to TRBJ1-3; 8 bases align to TRBD1. Trimming took 5 bases from V and 3 from J; bases not matched to a gene: 3. This CDR3 region has 14 residues. Germline V gene data show CDR1 as MNHNY and CDR2 as SVGAGI (reference sequence).

V gene TRBV7-2 combines with J gene TRBJ2-7; TRBD2 aligns across 9 bases. Germline V gene sequence: CDR1 SGHTA, CDR2 FQGNSA. With 1 base clipped from V and 6 bases from J, the junction kept 7 bases outside the gene matches. This CDR3 has 15 amino acids. This CDR3 is CASSLVLAGVSEQYF. CDR3 DNA sequence: TGTGCCAGCAGCTTAGTTTTAGCGGGAGTTTCCGAGCAGTACTTC.

The rearrangement joins TRBV2 to TRBJ1-1; 7 bases map to TRBD1. The germline gives CDR1 SNHLY, CDR2 FYNNEI. The CDR3 consists of 13 residues. Germline trimming cut 9 bases from V and 1 base from J; bases unmatched to any gene: 5. Here the CDR3 DNA reads TGTGCCAGGGCGACAGGGAAGAACACTGAAGCTTTCTTT. Translation gives CARATGKNTEAFF.

This clone was observed a single time. DNA of the CDR3: TGTGCCTGGAGTGTCGGGACCCCCTTCTCGGCCCAGTACTTC. Translating it yields CAWSVGTPFSAQYF. This sequence joins TRBV30 and TRBJ2-5, with D perhaps TRBD1 or TRBD2 (5 bases each). Trimming pared 0 bases from V and 9 bases from J, leaving 17 bases between. CDR1 is GTSNPN, CDR2 SVGIG, per germline (reference sequence). The CDR3 is 14 residues long. Drawing the rest from reference TRBV30 and TRBJ2-5, the complete variable domain is SQTIHQWPATLVQPVGSPLSLECTVEGTSNPNLYWYRQAAGRGLQLLFYSVGIGQISSEVPQNLSASRPQDRQFILSSKKLLLSDSGFYLCAWSVGTPFSAQYFGPGTRLLVL.

The V gene is TRBV7-9, the J gene TRBJ2-1; TRBD2 agrees at 10 bases. V trimming: 3 bases; J trimming: 7 bases; junction bases outside the gene matches: 9. This CDR3 contains 16 residues. Germline-derived CDR1 and CDR2 are SEHNR and FQNEAQ (reference sequence). The CDR3 region is CASSFSQGLAQNEQFF. In nucleotides, the CDR3 is TGTGCCAGCAGCTTCAGCCAGGGACTAGCGCAAAATGAGCAGTTCTTC.

The chain recombines TRBV29-1 with TRBJ2-7, with D possibly TRBD2 on 6 matching bases. Germline V CDR1 and CDR2: SQVTM, ANQGSEA. The CDR3 is 15 amino acids. V lost 6 bases and J lost 6, with 24 bases in between. The CDR3 spells CSVTPWTGVGGEQYF. The DNA for the CDR3 is TGCAGCGTGACCCCCTGGACGGGGGTGGGGGGCGAGCAGTACTTC.